This T cell receptor (beta chain) emerged from a study of cytomegalovirus exposure and HLA in healthy donors. The PCR employed 60 Vbeta primers together with 13 Jbeta primers. Authors' data handling: A later analysis tallied approximately 80 million unique TCR beta chains, around 11 million of them shared. The data were produced by immunoSEQ multiplex PCR, yet TCRdb's version contains in-frame clones alone and is incomplete. V, J and clone size are taken as reported in that table, and D and trimming were inferred from the DNA itself. The sample table includes around 110,000 clones. This CDR3 is 15 amino acids long. The germline CDR1 and CDR2 sequences are SGHNT and YYREEE (reference sequence). Study-wide points: In a later analysis, compared with equally common non-associated chains, HLA-associated beta chains were more expanded. In a later analysis, DRB1 alleles had the most associated TCRs; HLA-C alleles the fewest. According to the study, 150 to 200 TCR beta chains were cytomegalovirus-associated.

Concerning this clone: Antigen: not known. An end of the junction differs from the germline gene, which may be a read error.

V and J are TRBV5-4 and TRBJ2-1; TRBD2 matches at 8 bases. The sequenced material came from PBMCs. The receptor comes from a man aged 30 to 45 in good health and CMV-seronegative. The chain's CDR3 is CANSSSPGGVDEQFF. CDR3 bases: TGTGCCAACAGCTCCTCTCCGGGGGGGGTCGATGAGCAGTTCTTC.